This TCR beta chain is from a study of a mutant IDH1 vaccine in newly diagnosed glioma. Study in general: The earlier regimen, radiotherapy, temozolomide, or both, was most often both.

In regard to this clone: Its antigen is unidentified.

Some clones are missing from TCRdb's copy, which holds only in-frame ones; the method was immunoSEQ multiplex PCR. Of about 67,000 clones listed, around 83% are singletons. Time point here: baseline, week 1 (first vaccination visit). As for treatment: pre-vaccination baseline after standard-of-care therapy. Study results and limitations: Vaccine-induced immune responses occurred in roughly 94% of patients. Pseudoprogression seemed unrelated to changes in top peripheral T cell clonotypes.

The material sequenced was peripheral blood mononuclear cells (PBMCs), taken from a glioma patient treated with radiotherapy, temozolomide or both. This clonotype originated in a woman aged 18-35 years with glioma. Some clones in this sample may be carry-over from other donors' samples.

CDR3 residues: CASSQARRSEAFF. The CDR3 nucleotides read TGTGCCAGCAGCCAAGCCAGGAGGTCTGAAGCTTTCTTT. The rearrangement links TRBV14 to TRBJ1-1, with no clear D. Germline V gene lookup returns CDR1 SGHDN and CDR2 FVKESK. V was clipped by 1 base and J by 6 bases, with 9 bases between them. The CDR3 runs 13 residues.